Following are 11 T cell receptor beta chains from one sample sequenced in a study of OX40 agonist ivuxolimab in advanced cancers. Profiling relied on immunoSEQ multiplex PCR, and the TCRdb table lists in-frame clones only, not all of them. Of 72,000 or so clones in the sample, 84% were seen once. Sequencing was performed on CD4+ or CD8+ T cells sorted from blood, taken in a trial of the OX40 agonist ivuxolimab. The receptors come from an adult with an advanced solid tumor such as melanoma, head and neck, liver or kidney cancer.

The table lists this clone with a count of one. The chain links TRBV4-2 to TRBJ1-1, with a possible D match to TRBD1 (6 bases). The CDR3 spans 12 residues. Trimming stripped 0 bases from V and 11 bases from J, with 10 bases between. The V gene's germline CDR1 is LGHNA and CDR2 YNFKEQ. In DNA form, the CDR3 reads TGTGCCAGCAGCCAAGAGTACAGGGTCGCTTTCTTT. Protein: CASSQEYRVAFF.

The chain employs TRBV2 and TRBJ1-1; D remains unclear. CDR1 SNHLY and CDR2 FYNNEI come from the germline V gene. V lost 3 bases and J 6 bases, leaving 11 bases between the germline ends. This CDR3 comprises 13 residues. The CDR3 coding sequence is TGTGCCAGCAGTGACTATAGTATCGCTGAAGCTTTCTTT. Translating gives CASSDYSIAEAFF.

The chain carries TRBV12-2 and TRBJ1-5. TRBV12-2 is a known pseudogene. This CDR3 is built from 16 residues. CDR3 bases: TGTGCAAGTCGCACACACAGCGAAAATAGCAATCAGCCCCAGCATTTT. Translated, it gives CASRTHSENSNQPQHF.

The chain carries TRBV5-6 and TRBJ2-5; no clear D gene. V was shortened by 3 bases and J by 5 bases, with 20 bases between the two germline ends. Germline V CDR1 and CDR2: SGHDT, YYEEEE. This CDR3 contains 16 residues. The CDR3 sequence is CASSYDGRQKWETQYF. CDR3 bases: TGTGCCAGCAGCTACGACGGCCGCCAAAAATGGGAGACCCAGTACTTC.

This clone occurred once. The chain employs TRBV7-2 and TRBJ2-5, with D hard to call. V was pared by 8 bases and J by 1 base, with 17 bases between. This CDR3 has 15 residues. CDR1 is SGHTA and CDR2 is FQGNSA in the germline V gene. The chain's CDR3 is CASSAYPPGQETQYF. The CDR3 DNA sequence: TGTGCCAGCTCAGCTTACCCCCCGGGCCAAGAGACCCAGTACTTC.

This clone was picked up a small number of times. As DNA, the CDR3 is TGCGCCAGCAGCCAAAGCGTACAGGGGAACACTGAAGCTTTCTTT. Protein: CASSQSVQGNTEAFF. The chain recombines TRBV4-1 with TRBJ1-1, with a weak D call TRBD1 (6 bases). This CDR3 spans 15 amino acids. Trimming took 2 bases from V and 1 from J, leaving 11 bases between them. Germline CDR1 reads MGHRA; CDR2 reads YSYEKL.

This clone came up a few times. The chain links TRBV2 to TRBJ2-1, with 11 nucleotides matching TRBD2. CDR1 is SNHLY and CDR2 is FYNNEI in the germline V gene. The trim removed 3 bases at V and 7 bases at J, leaving 2 bases unmatched. This CDR3 is built from 14 residues. Here the CDR3 reads CASSDSGRGNEQFF. CDR3 sequence (DNA): TGTGCCAGCAGTGATAGCGGGAGGGGGAATGAGCAGTTCTTC.

A few counts support this clone. The chain uses TRBV6-4 and TRBJ2-7; no firm D call. The V gene lost 0 bases and the J gene lost 3 bases, with 9 bases spanning the gap. CDR3 size: 14 residues. The germline V gene has CDR1 MRHNA and CDR2 SNTAGT. CDR3 nucleotides: TGTGCCAGCAGTGACTCGAGAGTTCACTACGAGCAGTACTTC. It codes for CASSDSRVHYEQYF.

This chain uses TRBV7-9 with TRBJ1-4; TRBD1 agrees at 7 bases. V lost 7 bases to trimming and J lost 7 bases; unmatched junction nucleotides: 6. The CDR3 length is 13 residues. CDR1 SEHNR and CDR2 FQNEAQ come from the germline V gene (reference sequence). Here the CDR3 reads CASNGQGGEKLFF. CDR3 sequence (DNA): TGTGCCAGCAATGGGCAGGGGGGTGAAAAACTGTTTTTT. Full variable domain (missing parts from reference TRBV7-9 and TRBJ1-4): DTGVSQNPRHKITKRGQNVTFRCDPISEHNRLYWYRQTLGQGPEFLTYFQNEAQLEKSRLLSDRFSAERPKGSFSTLEIQRTEQGDSAMYLCASNGQGGEKLFFGSGTQLSVL.

In this sample, this clone turned up a few times. The rearrangement uses TRBV4-1 and TRBJ1-4, with a possible D match to TRBD1 (6 bases). The CDR3 spans 15 residues. Germline values: CDR1 MGHRA, CDR2 YSYEKL. The V gene lost 2 bases and the J gene lost 8 bases, with 15 bases spanning the gap. The CDR3 spells CASSQPGAVGEKLFF. The DNA for the CDR3 is TGCGCCAGCAGCCAACCAGGGGCCGTGGGGGAAAAACTGTTTTTT.

The V and J genes are TRBV19 and TRBJ1-2; D not certain. The CDR3 is made up of 15 amino acids. Germline-derived CDR1 and CDR2 are LNHDA and SQIVND (reference sequence). The V end was cut by 5 bases, the J end by 3 bases, with 16 bases between. CDR3 in amino acids: CASSLGPPEDYGYTF. The CDR3 DNA sequence: TGTGCCAGTAGTCTAGGGCCACCCGAGGACTATGGCTACACCTTC.